Given below is one TCR beta chain in context. This sample was taken from a study of cytomegalovirus exposure and HLA in healthy donors. PCR used 60 Vbeta primers and 13 Jbeta primers. Sequencing was performed with immunoSEQ multiplex PCR; in TCRdb, only in-frame clones are kept and a portion is missing. The sample has roughly 190,000 clones, around 83% seen once. V was pared by 6 bases and J by 3 bases, with 20 bases between. This CDR3 contains 15 residues. The germline V gene has CDR1 GTSNPN and CDR2 SVGIG (reference sequence). The specimen sequenced was PBMCs. The source of this sequence is a middle-aged man in good health and CMV-seropositive. The chain employs TRBV30 and TRBJ1-2, with D uncertain. DNA for the CDR3: TGTGCCTGCCTTAGCGGACCCACGGGCCACTATGGCTACACCTTC. Translating it yields CACLSGPTGHYGYTF.